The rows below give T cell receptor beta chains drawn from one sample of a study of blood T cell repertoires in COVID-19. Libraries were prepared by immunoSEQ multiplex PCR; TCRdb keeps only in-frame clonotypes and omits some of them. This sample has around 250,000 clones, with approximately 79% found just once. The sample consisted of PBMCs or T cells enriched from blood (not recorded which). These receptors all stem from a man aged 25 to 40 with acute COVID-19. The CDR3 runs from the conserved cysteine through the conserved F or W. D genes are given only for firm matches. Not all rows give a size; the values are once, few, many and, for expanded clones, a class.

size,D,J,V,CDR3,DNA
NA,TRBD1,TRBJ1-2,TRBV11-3,CASSLTGRGYTF,TGTGCCAGCAGCTTGACAGGGAGAGGCTACACCTTC
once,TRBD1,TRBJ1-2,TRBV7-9,CASSSTGYGYTF,TGTGCCAGCAGCTCGACAGGGTACGGCTACACCTTC
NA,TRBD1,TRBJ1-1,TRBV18,CASSLGQGLNTEAFF,TGTGCCAGCTCCCTCGGACAGGGTTTAAACACTGAAGCTTTCTTT
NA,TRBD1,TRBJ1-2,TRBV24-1,CATSDSLTGGAFSGYTF,TGTGCCACCAGTGATTCCCTTACAGGGGGCGCTTTCAGTGGCTACACCTTC
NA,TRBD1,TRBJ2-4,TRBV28,CASGRGLIAKNIQYF,TGTGCCAGCGGCAGGGGGCTAATAGCCAAAAACATTCAGTACTTC
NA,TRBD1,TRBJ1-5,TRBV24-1,CATGQGGNQPQHF,TGTGCCACTGGACAGGGCGGCAATCAGCCCCAGCATTTT
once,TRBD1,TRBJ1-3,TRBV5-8,CASSSPHRGSGNTIYF,TGTGCCAGCAGCTCCCCCCACAGGGGCTCGGGAAACACCATATATTTT
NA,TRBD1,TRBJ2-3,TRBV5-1,CASSSTGTGGLDTQYF,TGTGCCAGCAGCTCCACCGGGACAGGGGGCCTGGATACGCAGTATTTT
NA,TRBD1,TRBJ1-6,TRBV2,CASRENRGPLMALHF,TGTGCCAGCAGAGAGAACAGGGGGCCCCTCATGGCCCTCCACTTT
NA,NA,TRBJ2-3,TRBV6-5,CASSYLSSTDTQYF,TGTGCCAGCAGTTACCTATCTTCCACAGATACGCAGTATTTT
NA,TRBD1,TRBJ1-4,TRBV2,CASSAPRDREGWRGEKLFF,TGTGCCAGCAGTGCCCCGCGGGACAGGGAGGGGTGGAGGGGTGAAAAACTGTTTTTT
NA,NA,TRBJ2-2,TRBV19,CASSYRLDTTGELFF,TGTGCCAGTAGTTATCGGCTAGATACCACCGGGGAGCTGTTTTTT
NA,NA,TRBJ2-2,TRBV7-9,CASPGHSNTGELFF,TGTGCCAGTCCGGGACATTCGAACACCGGGGAGCTGTTTTTT
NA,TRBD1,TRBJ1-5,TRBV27,CASRTGLRPQHF,TGTGCCAGCCGGACAGGGCTTAGGCCCCAGCATTTT
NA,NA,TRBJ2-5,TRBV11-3,CASSPSRGTRETQYF,TGTGCCAGCAGCCCCTCCCGGGGAACGAGGGAGACCCAGTACTTC
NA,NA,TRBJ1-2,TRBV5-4,CASSPGEGYYGYTF,TGTGCCAGCAGCCCCGGAGAGGGATACTATGGCTACACCTTC
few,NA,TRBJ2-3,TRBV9,CASSVVSGTDTQYF,TGTGCCAGCAGCGTAGTTAGCGGCACAGATACGCAGTATTTT
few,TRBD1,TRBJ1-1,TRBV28,CASILTGYRGTEAFF,TGTGCCAGCATCCTGACAGGGTATCGAGGCACTGAAGCTTTCTTT
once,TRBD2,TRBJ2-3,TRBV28,CASSPHSSGSSTDTQYF,TGTGCCAGCAGTCCCCACTCTAGCGGATCTAGCACAGATACGCAGTATTTT
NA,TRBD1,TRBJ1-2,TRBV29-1,CSVETGTKGGYTF,TGCAGCGTCGAGACAGGGACGAAAGGGGGCTACACCTTC
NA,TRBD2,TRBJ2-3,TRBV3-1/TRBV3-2,CASSQGTLGGGETDTQYF,TGTGCCAGCAGCCAAGGTACTCTTGGCGGGGGTGAAACAGATACGCAGTATTTT
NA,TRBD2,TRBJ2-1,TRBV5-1,CASSLELAGATSSYNEQFF,TGCGCCAGCAGCTTGGAACTAGCGGGGGCCACGAGCTCCTACAATGAGCAGTTCTTC
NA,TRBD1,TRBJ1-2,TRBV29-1,CSVMTGGLGGYTF,TGCAGCGTCATGACAGGGGGTCTCGGCGGCTACACCTTC
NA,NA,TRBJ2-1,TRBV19,CASSEQKNEQFF,TGTGCCAGTAGTGAACAGAAGAATGAGCAGTTCTTC
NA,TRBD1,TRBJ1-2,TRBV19,CASRTGGGKVYGYTF,TGTGCCAGTCGGACAGGGGGCGGAAAGGTCTATGGCTACACCTTC
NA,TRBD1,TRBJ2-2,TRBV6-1,CASSEDRGYTGELFF,TGTGCCAGCAGTGAAGACAGGGGATACACCGGGGAGCTGTTTTTT
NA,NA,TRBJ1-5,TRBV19,CASTTFGGASNQPQHF,TGTGCCAGTACCACCTTTGGAGGGGCCAGCAATCAGCCCCAGCATTTT
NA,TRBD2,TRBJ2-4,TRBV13,CASSPPTSGRDIQYF,TGTGCCAGCAGCCCCCCGACTAGCGGGAGAGACATTCAGTACTTC
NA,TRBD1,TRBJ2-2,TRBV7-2,CASSDRGSYGGELFF,TGTGCCAGCAGCGACAGGGGGTCTTACGGCGGGGAGCTGTTTTTT
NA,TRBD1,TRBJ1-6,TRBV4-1,CASSQDLTGVVSPLHF,TGCGCCAGCAGCCAAGATCTGACAGGGGTGGTTTCACCCCTCCACTTT
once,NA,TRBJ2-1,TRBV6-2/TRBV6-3,CASSYAGPIYNEQFF,TGTGCCAGCAGTTACGCGGGGCCAATATACAATGAGCAGTTCTTC
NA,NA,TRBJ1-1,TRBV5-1,CASSLGRGGTEAFF,TGTGCCAGCAGCTTGGGTCGGGGGGGCACTGAAGCTTTCTTT
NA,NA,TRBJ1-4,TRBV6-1,CASSEGGQGSEKLFF,TGTGCCAGCAGTGAAGGGGGTCAGGGAAGTGAAAAACTGTTTTTT
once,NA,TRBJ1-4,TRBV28,CASSQGGASNEKLFF,TGTGCCAGCAGCCAAGGGGGGGCCTCGAATGAAAAACTGTTTTTT
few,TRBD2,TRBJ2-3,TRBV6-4,CASSDRAGGSDTQYF,TGTGCCAGCAGTGACAGAGCGGGGGGCTCAGATACGCAGTATTTT
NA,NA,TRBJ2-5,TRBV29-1,CSVVGRETQYF,TGCAGCGTTGTCGGGAGAGAGACCCAGTACTTC
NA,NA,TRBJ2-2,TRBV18,CASSPVQLGNPVINTGELFF,TGTGCCAGCTCACCAGTCCAACTGGGCAACCCCGTTATCAACACCGGGGAGCTGTTTTTT